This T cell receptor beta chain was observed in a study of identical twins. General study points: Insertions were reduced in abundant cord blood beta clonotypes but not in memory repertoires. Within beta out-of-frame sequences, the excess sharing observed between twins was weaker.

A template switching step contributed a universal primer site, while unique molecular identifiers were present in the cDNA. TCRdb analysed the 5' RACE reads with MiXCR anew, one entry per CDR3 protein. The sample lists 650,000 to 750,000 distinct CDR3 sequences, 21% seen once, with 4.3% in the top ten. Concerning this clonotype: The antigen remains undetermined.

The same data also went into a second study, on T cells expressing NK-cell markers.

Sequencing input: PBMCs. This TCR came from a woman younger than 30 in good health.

CDR3 DNA: TGCAGTGCTAGAGTTCCCGCAGGTAACACTGAAGCTTTCTTT. It translates to CSARVPAGNTEAFF. The chain employs TRBV20-1 and TRBJ1-1; D uncertain. V gave up 1 base and J gave up 2 bases, with 11 bases separating them. This CDR3 has 14 amino acids. CDR1 and CDR2 (germline): DFQATT, SNEGSKA (reference sequence).